Each of the 3 T cell receptor beta chains below was sequenced from the same sample in a study of blood T cells in healthy people across ages (dated by TCRdb to about 2015). Libraries were built with 5' RACE. Sequencing was performed on an Illumina HiSeq 2500. A second roughly 7 to 11 cycle PCR used a sample-barcoded 5' primer and a J-beta primer mix. Through fastp at Q25 and MiXCR, TCRdb rebuilt clones from the public reads, retaining in-frame beta chains. Rows merge per CDR3 protein into single entries with the most common DNA and genes. This sample gives hundreds of thousands of distinct CDR3 sequences in total; roughly 26% of them show up just once. Approximately 29% of the sample rests with the top ten. Sequencing used blood. Receptor source: a woman in her 70s in good health.

This clonotype was found many times. The CDR3 loop is CSATAEETQYF. CDR3 nucleotide sequence: TGCAGTGCTACGGCTGAGGAGACCCAGTACTTC. The V and J genes are TRBV20-1 and TRBJ2-5; D is undetermined. The CDR3 contains 11 residues. V was clipped by 4 bases and J by 5 bases, with 8 bases between them. From germline, CDR1 is DFQATT and CDR2 SNEGSKA (reference sequence).

V and J are TRBV7-2 and TRBJ2-2, with 10 bases matching TRBD2. This CDR3 is built from 18 residues. Losses at the gene ends were 5 bases for V and 2 bases for J; bases not matched to a gene: 11. CDR1 SGHTA and CDR2 FQGNSA come from the germline V gene. The CDR3 DNA reads TGTGCCAGCAGCCCTTGGGCTAGCGGGGGTTACAACACCGGGGAGCTGTTTTTT. It specifies CASSPWASGGYNTGELFF.

This clonotype was counted a single time. V gene TRBV19 combines with J gene TRBJ2-4, with D maybe TRBD1 (6 bases). The germline gives CDR1 LNHDA, CDR2 SQIVND (reference sequence). The CDR3 length is 15 residues. The V gene lost 1 base and the J gene lost 0 bases, with 7 bases spanning the gap. DNA for the CDR3: TGTGCCAGTAGTATAGGGACAGTAGCCAAAAACATTCAGTACTTC. Protein sequence: CASSIGTVAKNIQYF.